The text below deals with one T cell receptor beta chain. Its antigen remains unidentified. The data were obtained in a study of early T cells in non-severe SARS-CoV-2 infection. Across the study: Chains were unpaired, as sequencing was done on bulk RNA from unsorted whole blood.

Individual cDNA molecules received unique molecular identifiers. TCRdb recomputed calls from the 5' RACE reads with MiXCR, one row per CDR3 protein. The sample consists of 83,000 or so distinct CDR3 sequences, about 9.4% of them appearing once. Whole-study results and caveats: Missing private and CD4 specificities, VDJdb matching favored anti-spike CD8 responses.

CDR1 KGHDR and CDR2 SFDVKD come from the germline V gene. V dropped 0 bases and J dropped 5 bases, with 7 bases sitting between them. The CDR3 is made up of 14 amino acids. The rearrangement joins TRBV24-1 to TRBJ1-5; possible D gene TRBD1, 6 bases. The TCR sequence derives from an adult who was a healthcare worker with PCR-confirmed SARS-CoV-2 infection or an uninfected control (not recorded which). The sequencing here drew on whole blood, taken at baseline. This CDR3 is CATSDLAGDQPQHF. Here the CDR3 DNA reads TGTGCCACCAGTGATTTGGCAGGGGATCAGCCCCAGCATTTT.